Reported below is one T cell receptor beta chain. The V end was cut by 2 bases, the J end by 4 bases, with 12 bases between. The CDR3 has 14 amino acids. Germline-derived CDR1 and CDR2 are SGHRS and YFSETQ. Method: immunoSEQ multiplex PCR; TCRdb's copy keeps in-frame clones and lacks some. The sample yields fewer than 200,000 clones, about 86% seen once. The data were obtained in a study of control samples from healthy donors and cancer patients. The receptor's source is a woman aged 25 to 39 in good health. This chain connects TRBV5-1 to TRBJ1-2; D is unresolved. The specimen sequenced was blood. DNA of the CDR3: TGCGCCAGCAGCTTTGGAGACGCTAGCTATGGCTACACCTTC. This gives the protein CASSFGDASYGYTF.